These T cell receptor beta chains were read from a single sample in a study of CD8 T cells in ankylosing spondylitis. MiXCR, run by TCRdb on the 5' RACE reads, gives a single entry per CDR3 protein. This sample carries 250,000 or so distinct CDR3 sequences, about 24% of them seen once, and the ten largest clones take around 0.58%. Input material: blood, either unsorted or a sorted T cell fraction (not recorded which). These receptors were obtained from a male donor with ankylosing spondylitis or in good health (not recorded which). Both conserved end residues are part of each CDR3. A D gene is named only where the DNA matches it firmly. Not every row has a clone size; where given, it reads once, few, many or a size class.

-,-,TRBV15,TRBJ2-5,TGTGCCACCAGCAGAGAGGGCAGGGCACCGTACTTC,CATSREGRAPYF
TRBD1,few,TRBV3-1,TRBJ2-6,TGTGCCAGCAGCCAAGACGCCGGGACAGGGGCTGGGGCCAACGTCCTGACTTTC,CASSQDAGTGAGANVLTF
-,-,TRBV29-1,TRBJ2-7,TGCAGCGTTGGCAGGCACACCTACGAGCAGTACTTC,CSVGRHTYEQYF
TRBD1,many,TRBV20-1,TRBJ1-5,TGCAGTGCTAGACACGACAGGGGTCATCAGCCCCAGCATTTT,CSARHDRGHQPQHF
-,-,TRBV18,TRBJ2-3,TGTGCCAGCTCACCAGGGGACCCCTCGGATACGCAGTATTTT,CASSPGDPSDTQYF
TRBD2,-,TRBV2,TRBJ2-2,TGTGCCAGCAGGAAACCCCCCAGGGCGGGGGGGCCCGGGGAGCTGTTTTTT,CASRKPPRAGGPGELFF
-,many,TRBV12-3/TRBV12-4,TRBJ2-2,TGTGCCAGCAGTTTACAGATCAACACCGGGGAGCTGTTTTTT,CASSLQINTGELFF
-,many,TRBV29-1,TRBJ1-2,TGCAGCGTTCGGGCACCCGAAGCCTATGGCTACACCTTC,CSVRAPEAYGYTF
-,few,TRBV15,TRBJ2-7,TGTGCCACCAGCACCTCGGTGGCGGGTCATCACTACGAGCAGTACTTC,CATSTSVAGHHYEQYF
-,few,TRBV12-2,TRBJ2-7,TGTGCAAGTCGCTTACCCGGGTTGTACGAGCAGTACTTC,CASRLPGLYEQYF
TRBD2,few,TRBV12-3/TRBV12-4,TRBJ2-5,TGTGCCATCAGTCTCCGTTACTTCCTAGCGGGGGGGCGAGAGACCCAGTACTTC,CAISLRYFLAGGRETQYF
TRBD1,-,TRBV7-4,TRBJ2-4,TGCGCCAGCAGCTTGGACAGGGCCCAGAACATTCAGTACTTC,CASSLDRAQNIQYF
TRBD2,few,TRBV20-1,TRBJ2-7,TGCAGTGCTTACGGACGGGGGGGCCCGTACGAGCAGTACTTC,CSAYGRGGPYEQYF
-,many,TRBV12-3/TRBV12-4,TRBJ2-3,TGTGCCAGCAGTTTAGGCGGACACGGGTCGCAGTATTTT,CASSLGGHGSQYF
TRBD2,few,TRBV4-2,TRBJ2-3,TGTGCCAGCATGGGCCGCGGGGGGCCGGGAGATACGCAGTATTTT,CASMGRGGPGDTQYF
-,-,TRBV12-5,TRBJ2-1,TGTGCTAGTGGTCTGGGGAAAGGGGGATATGAGCAGTTCTTC,CASGLGKGGYEQFF
-,many,TRBV5-1,TRBJ2-5,TGCGCCAGCAGCACCTTCTCAGGGTTCCAAGAGACCCAGTACTTC,CASSTFSGFQETQYF
-,few,TRBV28,TRBJ2-3,TGTGCCAGCACCTTAGGAGGCTTGGGGACAGATACGCAGTATTTT,CASTLGGLGTDTQYF
TRBD2,many,TRBV4-1,TRBJ2-3,TGCGCCAGCAGCCACGGACTAGCGGGGGGCCCAGATACGCAGTATTTT,CASSHGLAGGPDTQYF
-,-,TRBV12-3/TRBV12-4,TRBJ2-1,TGTGCCAGCAGCTCGGTGGGGCAGTTTAACAATGAGCAGTTCTTC,CASSSVGQFNNEQFF
-,many,TRBV12-3/TRBV12-4,TRBJ2-3,TGTGCCAGTAAGAGGGCATCTAGCACAGATACGCAGTATTTT,CASKRASSTDTQYF
-,many,TRBV20-1,TRBJ1-5,TGCAGTGCTAGTAGACGGGGTAGCAATCAGCCCCAGCATTTT,CSASRRGSNQPQHF
-,once,TRBV18,TRBJ1-1,TGTGCCAGCTCACCACGGGATGTGGGCACTGAAGCTTTCTTT,CASSPRDVGTEAFF
-,-,TRBV29-1,TRBJ1-1,TGCAGCGTTAAATTCTCAGGGGAGGATGAAGCTTTCTTT,CSVKFSGEDEAFF
-,many,TRBV11-2,TRBJ2-3,TGTGCCAGCAGCTTAGGTATCGGACCGAATACGCAGTATTTT,CASSLGIGPNTQYF
TRBD1,-,TRBV2,TRBJ2-7,TGTGCCAGCAGTGGAGGCAGGGGGTCCTACGAGCAGTACTTC,CASSGGRGSYEQYF
-,-,TRBV6-1,TRBJ2-3,TGTGCCAGCGACACGAGCACGGGTGGCACAGATACGCAGTATTTT,CASDTSTGGTDTQYF